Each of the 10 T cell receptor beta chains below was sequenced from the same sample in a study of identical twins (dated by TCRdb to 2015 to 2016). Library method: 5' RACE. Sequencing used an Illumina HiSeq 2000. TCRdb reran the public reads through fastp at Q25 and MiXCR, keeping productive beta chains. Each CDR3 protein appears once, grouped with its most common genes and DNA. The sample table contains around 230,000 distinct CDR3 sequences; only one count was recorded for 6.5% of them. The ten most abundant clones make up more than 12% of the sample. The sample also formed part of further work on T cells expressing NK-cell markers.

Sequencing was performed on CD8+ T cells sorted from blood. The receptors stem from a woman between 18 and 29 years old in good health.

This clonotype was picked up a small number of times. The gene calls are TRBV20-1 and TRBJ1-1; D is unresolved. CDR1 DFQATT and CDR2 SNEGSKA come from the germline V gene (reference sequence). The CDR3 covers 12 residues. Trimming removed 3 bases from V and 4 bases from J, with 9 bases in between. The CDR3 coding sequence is TGCAGTGCTAGTGAAAAGAGCACTGAAGCTTTCTTT. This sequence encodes CSASEKSTEAFF.

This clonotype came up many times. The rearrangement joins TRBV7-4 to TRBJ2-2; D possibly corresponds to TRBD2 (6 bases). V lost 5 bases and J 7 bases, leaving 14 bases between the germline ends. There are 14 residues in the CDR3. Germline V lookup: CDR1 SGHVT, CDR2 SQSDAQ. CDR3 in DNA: TGTGCCAGCAGCCGGGACTTTTTATGCGGGGAGCTGTTTTTT. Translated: CASSRDFLCGELFF.

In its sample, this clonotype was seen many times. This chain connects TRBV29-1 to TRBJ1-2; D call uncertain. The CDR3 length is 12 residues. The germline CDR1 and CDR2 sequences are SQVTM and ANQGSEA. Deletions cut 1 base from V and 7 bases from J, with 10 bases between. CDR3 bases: TGCAGCGTTGAAGCCCAAGTCTCTGGCTACACCTTC. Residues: CSVEAQVSGYTF.

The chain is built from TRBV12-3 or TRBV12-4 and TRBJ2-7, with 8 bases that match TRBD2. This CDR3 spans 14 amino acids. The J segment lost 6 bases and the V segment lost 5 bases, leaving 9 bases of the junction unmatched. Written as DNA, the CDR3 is TGTGCCAGCAGTATAACGGGGGGGGGGAGCGAGCAGTACTTC. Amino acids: CASSITGGGSEQYF.

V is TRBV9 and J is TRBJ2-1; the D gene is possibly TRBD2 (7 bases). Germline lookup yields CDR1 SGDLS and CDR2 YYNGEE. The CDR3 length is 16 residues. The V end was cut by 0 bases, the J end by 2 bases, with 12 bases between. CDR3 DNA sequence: TGTGCCAGCAGCGTAGGAGGGGGAGGGGCCTACAATGAGCAGTTCTTC. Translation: CASSVGGGGAYNEQFF.

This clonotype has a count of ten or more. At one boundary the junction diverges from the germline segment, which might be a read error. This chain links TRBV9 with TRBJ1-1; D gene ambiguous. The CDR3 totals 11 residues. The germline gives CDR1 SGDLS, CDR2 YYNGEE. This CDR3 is CASSVDGLTVF. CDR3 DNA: TGTGCCAGCAGCGTAGACGGCCTTACCGTCTTT.

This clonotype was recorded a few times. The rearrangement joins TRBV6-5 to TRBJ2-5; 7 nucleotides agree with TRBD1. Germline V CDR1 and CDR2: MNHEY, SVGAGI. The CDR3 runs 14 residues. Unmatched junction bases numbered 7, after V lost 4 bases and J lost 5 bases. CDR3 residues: CASSFGTVRETQYF. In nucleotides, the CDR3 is TGTGCCAGCAGTTTCGGGACAGTCAGGGAGACCCAGTACTTC.

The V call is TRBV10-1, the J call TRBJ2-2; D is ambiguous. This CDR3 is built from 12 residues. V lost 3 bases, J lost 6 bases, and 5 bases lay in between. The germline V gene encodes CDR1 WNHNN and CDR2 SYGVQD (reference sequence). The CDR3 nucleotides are TGCGCCAGCAGTGATCATCCCGGGGAGCTGTTTTTT. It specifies CASSDHPGELFF.

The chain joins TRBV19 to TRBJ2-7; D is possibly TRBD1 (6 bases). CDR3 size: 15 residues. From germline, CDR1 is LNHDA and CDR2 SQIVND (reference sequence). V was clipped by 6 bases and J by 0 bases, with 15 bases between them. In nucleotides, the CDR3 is TGTGCCAGTAGCCCAGGGGATATCGGCTCCTACGAGCAGTACTTC. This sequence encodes CASSPGDIGSYEQYF.

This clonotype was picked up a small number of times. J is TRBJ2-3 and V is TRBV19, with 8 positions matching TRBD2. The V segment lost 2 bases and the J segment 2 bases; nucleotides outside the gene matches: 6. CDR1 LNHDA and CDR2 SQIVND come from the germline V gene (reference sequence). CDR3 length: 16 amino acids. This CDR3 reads CASSILGLAHTDTQYF. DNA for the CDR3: TGTGCCAGTAGTATACTCGGACTAGCCCACACAGATACGCAGTATTTT. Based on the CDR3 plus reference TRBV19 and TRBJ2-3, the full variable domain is DGGITQSPKYLFRKEGQNVTLSCEQNLNHDAMYWYRQDPGQGLRLIYYSQIVNDFQKGDIAEGYSVSREKKESFPLTVTSAQKNPTAFYLCASSILGLAHTDTQYFGPGTRLTVL.